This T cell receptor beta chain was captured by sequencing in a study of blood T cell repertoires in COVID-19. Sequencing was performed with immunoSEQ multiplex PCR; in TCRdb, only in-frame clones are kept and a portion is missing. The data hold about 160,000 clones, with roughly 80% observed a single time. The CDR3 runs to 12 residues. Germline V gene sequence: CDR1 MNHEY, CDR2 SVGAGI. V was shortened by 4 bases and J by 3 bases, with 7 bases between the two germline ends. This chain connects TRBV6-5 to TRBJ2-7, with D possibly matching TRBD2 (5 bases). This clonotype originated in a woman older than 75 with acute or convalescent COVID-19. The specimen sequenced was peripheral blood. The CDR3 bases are TGTGCCAGCAGTTTCGGAGGCTACGAGCAGTACTTC. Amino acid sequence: CASSFGGYEQYF.